The T cell receptor (beta chain) under discussion was sequenced for a study of CXCR3-negative and CXCR3-positive naive CD8 T cells. 5' RACE that incorporated UMI labels was used to prepare the TRB cDNA libraries. TCRdb reanalyzed the 5' RACE reads and collapses them to one entry per CDR3 protein, without DNA. The table for this sample gives about 43,000 distinct CDR3 sequences. The CDR3 is made up of 14 amino acids. Germline CDR1 and CDR2: SGHNT and YYREEE (reference sequence). This chain links TRBV5-4 with TRBJ1-1; lacking DNA, the TRBD1 call made by TCRdb goes unchecked. The sequencing input was memory CD8+ T cells from blood. This TCR derives from a human donor in good health. Some clones in this sample may be carry-over from other donors' samples. The CDR3 is CASSLAALGGEAFF.